These T cell receptor beta chains were read from a single sample in a study of blood T cell repertoires in COVID-19. TCRdb's table, derived via immunoSEQ multiplex PCR, lists solely in-frame clones and lacks some. The table has 110,000 to 150,000 clones, approximately 80% seen once; the top ten hold 1.5% to 2%. Sample: PBMCs or T cells enriched from blood (not recorded which). The receptors derive from a woman aged 18 to 35 who had been exposed to COVID-19. CDR3s include the opening cysteine and the closing phenylalanine or tryptophan. The D gene is left open where the match is weak. For some rows the clone size is stated as once, few or many, or as a class when expanded; others skip it.

CDR3nt: TGTGCCAGCACCCCGACCGGGGGGACTAGCGGGAACGGGCAGTACTTC
CDR3aa: CASTPTGGTSGNGQYF
d_gene: TRBD2
abundance: NA
v_gene: TRBV28
j_gene: TRBJ2-7

CDR3nt: TGTGCCAGTAGTATAGCTAGCGGGAGCACAGATACGCAGTATTTT
CDR3aa: CASSIASGSTDTQYF
d_gene: TRBD2
abundance: NA
v_gene: TRBV19
j_gene: TRBJ2-3

CDR3nt: TGTGCCAGCAGCTTACCACTATCCGGGGAGCTGTTTTTT
CDR3aa: CASSLPLSGELFF
d_gene: NA
abundance: NA
v_gene: TRBV7-3
j_gene: TRBJ2-2

CDR3nt: TGTGCCACCGAGAGACCAGGGGGCACTGAAGCTTTCTTT
CDR3aa: CATERPGGTEAFF
d_gene: TRBD1
abundance: NA
v_gene: TRBV10-3
j_gene: TRBJ1-1

CDR3nt: TGTGCCAGCAGCCCCAATGCTGGAAACACCATATATTTT
CDR3aa: CASSPNAGNTIYF
d_gene: NA
abundance: NA
v_gene: TRBV7-3
j_gene: TRBJ1-3

CDR3nt: TGTGCCAGTAGTCCCTTTGGGACGGGGGACTATGGCTACACCTTC
CDR3aa: CASSPFGTGDYGYTF
d_gene: NA
abundance: NA
v_gene: TRBV19
j_gene: TRBJ1-2

CDR3nt: TGCGCCAGCAGCTTACAGGGTGGCGAGCAGTACTTC
CDR3aa: CASSLQGGEQYF
d_gene: NA
abundance: few
v_gene: TRBV5-1
j_gene: TRBJ2-7

CDR3nt: TGTGCCACCAGTGACCGCCCTCGGGCGGGTCACCCAAGCTACGAGCAGTACTTC
CDR3aa: CATSDRPRAGHPSYEQYF
d_gene: NA
abundance: NA
v_gene: TRBV24-1
j_gene: TRBJ2-7

CDR3nt: TGTGCCAGCAGTACAGGGGTGGAGTACGAGCAGTACTTC
CDR3aa: CASSTGVEYEQYF
d_gene: TRBD1
abundance: NA
v_gene: TRBV6-5
j_gene: TRBJ2-7

CDR3nt: TGTGCCAGCAGTAACACGGGACAGGGATTCTATGGCTACACCTTC
CDR3aa: CASSNTGQGFYGYTF
d_gene: TRBD1
abundance: few
v_gene: TRBV6-2/TRBV6-3
j_gene: TRBJ1-2

CDR3nt: TGTGCCAGCAGCTTAGGGGTAGCGGGAGTGGGAGAGACCCAGTACTTC
CDR3aa: CASSLGVAGVGETQYF
d_gene: TRBD2
abundance: NA
v_gene: TRBV7-2
j_gene: TRBJ2-5

CDR3nt: TGTGCCAGCAGTACACCGGGACAGGGCTATGGCTACACCTTC
CDR3aa: CASSTPGQGYGYTF
d_gene: TRBD1
abundance: NA
v_gene: TRBV27
j_gene: TRBJ1-2

CDR3nt: TGTGCCAGCAGTCAACAGGATTCGAGGACTGAAGCTTTCTTT
CDR3aa: CASSQQDSRTEAFF
d_gene: NA
abundance: NA
v_gene: TRBV6-2/TRBV6-3
j_gene: TRBJ1-1

CDR3nt: TGTGCCAGCAGCACCGGAGTGAGCTCCTACGAGCAGTACTTC
CDR3aa: CASSTGVSSYEQYF
d_gene: NA
abundance: NA
v_gene: TRBV6-5
j_gene: TRBJ2-7

CDR3nt: TGTGCCAGACAACGGACAGATATTACGTGGGAGCAGTACTTC
CDR3aa: CARQRTDITWEQYF
d_gene: NA
abundance: few
v_gene: TRBV28
j_gene: TRBJ2-7

CDR3nt: TGTGCCCACAGGTCTGGGGCCAACGTCCTGACTTTC
CDR3aa: CAHRSGANVLTF
d_gene: NA
abundance: NA
v_gene: TRBV28
j_gene: TRBJ2-6

CDR3nt: TGTGCCAGCAGCCCCCGGGACAAATACGAGCAGTACTTC
CDR3aa: CASSPRDKYEQYF
d_gene: NA
abundance: NA
v_gene: TRBV11-1
j_gene: TRBJ2-7

CDR3nt: TGTGCCAGCAGTCGCAGCGGGACAGGGGGGTATGGCTACACCTTC
CDR3aa: CASSRSGTGGYGYTF
d_gene: TRBD1
abundance: NA
v_gene: TRBV28
j_gene: TRBJ1-2

CDR3nt: TGTGCCAGCAGAGGAGGGCTCCTTAATCAGCCCCAGCATTTT
CDR3aa: CASRGGLLNQPQHF
d_gene: NA
abundance: NA
v_gene: TRBV7-2
j_gene: TRBJ1-5

CDR3nt: TGTGCCAGCTATTCGGACAGGGGGCGCGATAGTGAAGCTTTCTTT
CDR3aa: CASYSDRGRDSEAFF
d_gene: TRBD1
abundance: NA
v_gene: TRBV5-8
j_gene: TRBJ1-1

CDR3nt: TGTGCCACCAGCAGTGCAGGGGGCAACTATGGCTACACCTTC
CDR3aa: CATSSAGGNYGYTF
d_gene: TRBD1
abundance: NA
v_gene: TRBV15
j_gene: TRBJ1-2

CDR3nt: TGCGCCAGCAGCTTGGGGGCAGGGGGTATGTACACTGAAGCTTTCTTT
CDR3aa: CASSLGAGGMYTEAFF
d_gene: TRBD1
abundance: once
v_gene: TRBV5-1
j_gene: TRBJ1-1

CDR3nt: TGTGCCAGCAGCAAAAAAGAAAAGGGGCCCGAGCAGTTCTTC
CDR3aa: CASSKKEKGPEQFF
d_gene: NA
abundance: NA
v_gene: TRBV21-1
j_gene: TRBJ2-1

CDR3nt: TGTGCCTGGAGTCAGGGACTAGCAAGCACAGATACGCAGTATTTT
CDR3aa: CAWSQGLASTDTQYF
d_gene: TRBD2
abundance: NA
v_gene: TRBV30
j_gene: TRBJ2-3

CDR3nt: TGTGCCAGCAGTTGGACAGCGCTCCCGGTGAACACTGAAGCTTTCTTT
CDR3aa: CASSWTALPVNTEAFF
d_gene: NA
abundance: NA
v_gene: TRBV27
j_gene: TRBJ1-1

CDR3nt: TGTGCCAGCTCACCAAGACAGGGTTCCTACAATGAGCAGTTCTTC
CDR3aa: CASSPRQGSYNEQFF
d_gene: TRBD1
abundance: NA
v_gene: TRBV18
j_gene: TRBJ2-1

CDR3nt: TGTGCCAGCAGCAAGGTCAGGGGTCGGGACAGGGGTTACAATGAGCAGTTCTTC
CDR3aa: CASSKVRGRDRGYNEQFF
d_gene: NA
abundance: NA
v_gene: TRBV21-1
j_gene: TRBJ2-1

CDR3nt: TGTGCCAGTAGTATCAATCCTGGGACACACTACAATGAGCAGTTCTTC
CDR3aa: CASSINPGTHYNEQFF
d_gene: NA
abundance: once
v_gene: TRBV19
j_gene: TRBJ2-1

CDR3nt: TGTGCCAGCAGCCATTCCACTGCAGAGGCCCTGAACACTGAAGCTTTCTTT
CDR3aa: CASSHSTAEALNTEAFF
d_gene: NA
abundance: NA
v_gene: TRBV9
j_gene: TRBJ1-1

CDR3nt: TGTGCCAGTACTTACAGGGGTTCGTCTAATGAAAAACTGTTTTTT
CDR3aa: CASTYRGSSNEKLFF
d_gene: TRBD1
abundance: NA
v_gene: TRBV19
j_gene: TRBJ1-4

CDR3nt: TGTGCCAGCAGCTCCGGACAGGGGTTTAACTATGGCTACACCTTC
CDR3aa: CASSSGQGFNYGYTF
d_gene: TRBD1
abundance: NA
v_gene: TRBV5-6
j_gene: TRBJ1-2

CDR3nt: TGTGCCCCTAGGACAGGGATGTTGGTGTCCTATAATTCACCCCTCCACTTT
CDR3aa: CAPRTGMLVSYNSPLHF
d_gene: TRBD1
abundance: NA
v_gene: TRBV25-1
j_gene: TRBJ1-6

CDR3nt: TGTGCCAGCAACGGTCCAGCGAGCTCTGGAAACACCATATATTTT
CDR3aa: CASNGPASSGNTIYF
d_gene: NA
abundance: NA
v_gene: TRBV7-9
j_gene: TRBJ1-3

CDR3nt: TGTGCCAGCAGCCCCCGACATAACAACTATGGCTACACCTTC
CDR3aa: CASSPRHNNYGYTF
d_gene: NA
abundance: NA
v_gene: TRBV9
j_gene: TRBJ1-2

CDR3nt: TGTGCCACCAGTGATCCTTGGACTAGATCAGATACGCAGTATTTT
CDR3aa: CATSDPWTRSDTQYF
d_gene: TRBD2
abundance: NA
v_gene: TRBV24-1
j_gene: TRBJ2-3

CDR3nt: TGTGCCAGCTCACCGGGACTAGGCTACGAGCAGTACTTC
CDR3aa: CASSPGLGYEQYF
d_gene: TRBD2
abundance: NA
v_gene: TRBV18
j_gene: TRBJ2-7

CDR3nt: TGTGCCAGCAGACAACAGTATAGCAATCAGCCCCAGCATTTT
CDR3aa: CASRQQYSNQPQHF
d_gene: NA
abundance: NA
v_gene: TRBV27
j_gene: TRBJ1-5

CDR3nt: TGCGCCAGCCGACCCCTGGCGAGTAGCGGGAACCCCTACGAGCAGTACTTC
CDR3aa: CASRPLASSGNPYEQYF
d_gene: TRBD2
abundance: NA
v_gene: TRBV5-1
j_gene: TRBJ2-7

CDR3nt: TGTGCCAGCAGCCGGGGACTAGCGGGAACCTACGAGCAGTACTTC
CDR3aa: CASSRGLAGTYEQYF
d_gene: TRBD2
abundance: NA
v_gene: TRBV14
j_gene: TRBJ2-7

CDR3nt: TGTGCCAGCACCCGGGGTGGTTCACCCCTCCACTTT
CDR3aa: CASTRGGSPLHF
d_gene: NA
abundance: NA
v_gene: TRBV28
j_gene: TRBJ1-6

CDR3nt: TGTGCCAGCAGCCGGGTAGCGGGAGGGAATGAGCAGTTCTTC
CDR3aa: CASSRVAGGNEQFF
d_gene: TRBD2
abundance: NA
v_gene: TRBV7-2
j_gene: TRBJ2-1

CDR3nt: TGTGCCAGCAGTTTTCGGACAGGGTTCACCGGGGAGCTGTTTTTT
CDR3aa: CASSFRTGFTGELFF
d_gene: TRBD1
abundance: NA
v_gene: TRBV28
j_gene: TRBJ2-2

CDR3nt: TGTGCCAGTAACTCCCCGCCGGGACAGACCCAAGCTTTCTTT
CDR3aa: CASNSPPGQTQAFF
d_gene: TRBD1
abundance: NA
v_gene: TRBV19
j_gene: TRBJ1-1

CDR3nt: TGTGCCAGCAGCTTAACAGCGGGGTCCTACGAGCAGTACTTC
CDR3aa: CASSLTAGSYEQYF
d_gene: TRBD2
abundance: NA
v_gene: TRBV7-2
j_gene: TRBJ2-7

CDR3nt: TGTGCCAGCTCACCGCGCCCTAGCGGCTCCTACAATGAGCAGTTCTTC
CDR3aa: CASSPRPSGSYNEQFF
d_gene: TRBD2
abundance: NA
v_gene: TRBV18
j_gene: TRBJ2-1

CDR3nt: TGTGCCAGCAGTTTATCGGCTAGGGGGATCGCCTACGAGCAGTACTTC
CDR3aa: CASSLSARGIAYEQYF
d_gene: NA
abundance: NA
v_gene: TRBV27
j_gene: TRBJ2-7

CDR3nt: TGTGCCAGCAGCTTGGGGCAGGTATCTTCACCCCTCCACTTT
CDR3aa: CASSLGQVSSPLHF
d_gene: NA
abundance: NA
v_gene: TRBV5-4
j_gene: TRBJ1-6

CDR3nt: TGTGCCAGCAGTTTGAGGGGGCCCTATAATTCACCCCTCCACTTT
CDR3aa: CASSLRGPYNSPLHF
d_gene: TRBD1
abundance: few
v_gene: TRBV28
j_gene: TRBJ1-6

CDR3nt: TGTGCCAGCAGCCCAGGAACAAGCTATGGCTACACCTTC
CDR3aa: CASSPGTSYGYTF
d_gene: NA
abundance: NA
v_gene: TRBV14
j_gene: TRBJ1-2

CDR3nt: TGTGCCAGCAGTTTACGAGGACTGACAGATACGCAGTATTTT
CDR3aa: CASSLRGLTDTQYF
d_gene: NA
abundance: once
v_gene: TRBV28
j_gene: TRBJ2-3

CDR3nt: TGTGCCAGCAGTGACAGACTCTTCTATGGCTACACCTTC
CDR3aa: CASSDRLFYGYTF
d_gene: NA
abundance: NA
v_gene: TRBV6-1
j_gene: TRBJ1-2

CDR3nt: TGTGCCAGTAGTATCGACAGGGCGGTCAATCAGCCCCAGCATTTT
CDR3aa: CASSIDRAVNQPQHF
d_gene: TRBD1
abundance: NA
v_gene: TRBV19
j_gene: TRBJ1-5

CDR3nt: TGTGCCAGCAGCGTCTGGGGGGGGCAGCGGAACGGGGAGCTGTTTTTT
CDR3aa: CASSVWGGQRNGELFF
d_gene: NA
abundance: NA
v_gene: TRBV27
j_gene: TRBJ2-2

CDR3nt: TGTGCCAGCAGCTTAGTGGTCAGGATAAACAATGAGCAGTTCTTC
CDR3aa: CASSLVVRINNEQFF
d_gene: NA
abundance: NA
v_gene: TRBV7-2
j_gene: TRBJ2-1

CDR3nt: TGCGCCAGCAGCCAAGGGGATAGCGGGAGTGGGGAGACCCAGTACTTC
CDR3aa: CASSQGDSGSGETQYF
d_gene: TRBD2
abundance: NA
v_gene: TRBV4-1
j_gene: TRBJ2-5

CDR3nt: TGTGCCAGCAGTGAGAGTAGCGGGAGTGCCGGGGAGCTGTTTTTT
CDR3aa: CASSESSGSAGELFF
d_gene: TRBD2
abundance: NA
v_gene: TRBV6-4
j_gene: TRBJ2-2

CDR3nt: TGTGCCACCAGCAATCGACAGGGGTGGAATCAGCCCCAGCATTTT
CDR3aa: CATSNRQGWNQPQHF
d_gene: TRBD1
abundance: NA
v_gene: TRBV15
j_gene: TRBJ1-5

CDR3nt: TGTGCCAGCAGCTTCGAAGGGAGGGGGACAGATACGCAGTATTTT
CDR3aa: CASSFEGRGTDTQYF
d_gene: NA
abundance: NA
v_gene: TRBV7-9
j_gene: TRBJ2-3

CDR3nt: TGTGCCAGCAGCCACCTAAAAGGGAGACTAGCGGGAGGTCTGAATGAGCAGTTCTTC
CDR3aa: CASSHLKGRLAGGLNEQFF
d_gene: TRBD2
abundance: few
v_gene: TRBV14
j_gene: TRBJ2-1

CDR3nt: TGTGCCAGTAGTAAACCGGGACAGGGTACAGATACGCAGTATTTT
CDR3aa: CASSKPGQGTDTQYF
d_gene: TRBD1
abundance: once
v_gene: TRBV19
j_gene: TRBJ2-3